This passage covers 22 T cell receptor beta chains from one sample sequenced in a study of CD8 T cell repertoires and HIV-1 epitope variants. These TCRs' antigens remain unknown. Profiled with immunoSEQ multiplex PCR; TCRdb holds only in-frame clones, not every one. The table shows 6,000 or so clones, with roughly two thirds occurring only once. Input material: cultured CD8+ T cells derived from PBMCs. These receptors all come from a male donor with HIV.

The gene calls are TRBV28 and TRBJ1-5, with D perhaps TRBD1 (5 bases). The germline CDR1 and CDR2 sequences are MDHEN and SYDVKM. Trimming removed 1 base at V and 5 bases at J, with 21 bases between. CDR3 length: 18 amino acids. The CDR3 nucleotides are TGTGCCAGCAGTTTATCTGAGCACCAGTGGGGGGTATATCAGCCCCAGCATTTT. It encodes CASSLSEHQWGVYQPQHF. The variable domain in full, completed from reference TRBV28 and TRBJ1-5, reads DVKVTQSSRYLVKRTGEKVFLECVQDMDHENMFWYRQDPGLGLRLIYFSYDVKMKEKGDIPEGYSVSREKKERFSLILESASTNQTSMYLCASSLSEHQWGVYQPQHFGDGTRLSIL.

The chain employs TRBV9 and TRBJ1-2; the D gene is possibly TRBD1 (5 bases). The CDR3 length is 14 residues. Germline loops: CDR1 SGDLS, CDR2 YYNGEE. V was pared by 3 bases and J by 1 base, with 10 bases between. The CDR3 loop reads CASSAGLGNYGYTF. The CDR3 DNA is TGTGCCAGCAGCGCAGGGTTGGGTAACTATGGCTACACCTTC. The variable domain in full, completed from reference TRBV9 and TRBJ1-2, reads DSGVTQTPKHLITATGQRVTLRCSPRSGDLSVYWYQQSLDQGLQFLIQYYNGEERAKGNILERFSAQQFPDLHSELNLSSLELGDSALYFCASSAGLGNYGYTFGSGTRLTVV.

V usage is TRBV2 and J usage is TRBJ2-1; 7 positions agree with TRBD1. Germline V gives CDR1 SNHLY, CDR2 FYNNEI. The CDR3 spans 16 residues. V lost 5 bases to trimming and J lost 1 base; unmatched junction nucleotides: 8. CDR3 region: CASSLSQGISYNEQFF. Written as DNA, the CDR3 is TGTGCCAGCAGTTTATCACAGGGGATATCCTACAATGAGCAGTTCTTC.

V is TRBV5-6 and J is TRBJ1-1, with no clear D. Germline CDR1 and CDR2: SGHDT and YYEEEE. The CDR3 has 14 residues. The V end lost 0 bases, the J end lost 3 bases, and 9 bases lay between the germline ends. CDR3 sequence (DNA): TGTGCCAGCAGCTTGGGGGGAGGGCACACTGAAGCTTTCTTT. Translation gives CASSLGGGHTEAFF.

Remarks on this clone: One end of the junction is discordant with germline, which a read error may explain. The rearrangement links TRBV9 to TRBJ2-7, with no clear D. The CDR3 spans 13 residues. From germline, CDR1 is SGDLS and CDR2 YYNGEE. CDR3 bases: TGTGCCAGCAGCGCTTCCTCCTCCAACGAGCAGTACTTC. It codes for CASSASSSNEQYF.

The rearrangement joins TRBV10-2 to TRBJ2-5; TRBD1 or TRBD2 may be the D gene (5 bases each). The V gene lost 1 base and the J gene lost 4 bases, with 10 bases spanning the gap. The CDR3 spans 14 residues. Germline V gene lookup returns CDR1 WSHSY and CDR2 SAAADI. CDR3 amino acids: CASSEWSGRETQYF. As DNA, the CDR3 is TGCGCCAGCAGTGAGTGGTCAGGGAGAGAGACCCAGTACTTC.

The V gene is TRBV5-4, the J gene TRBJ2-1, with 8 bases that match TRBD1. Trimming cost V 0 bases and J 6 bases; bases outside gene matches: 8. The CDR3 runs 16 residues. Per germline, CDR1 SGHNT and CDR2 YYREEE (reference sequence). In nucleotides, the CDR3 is TGTGCCAGCAGCTTGGTTGTTGGCGGGACAGGCAATGAGCAGTTCTTC. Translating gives CASSLVVGGTGNEQFF. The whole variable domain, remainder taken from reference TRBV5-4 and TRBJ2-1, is ETGVTQSPTHLIKTRGQQVTLRCSSQSGHNTVSWYQQALGQGPQFIFQYYREEENGRGNFPPRFSGLQFPNYSSELNVNALELDDSALYLCASSLVVGGTGNEQFFGPGTRLTVL.

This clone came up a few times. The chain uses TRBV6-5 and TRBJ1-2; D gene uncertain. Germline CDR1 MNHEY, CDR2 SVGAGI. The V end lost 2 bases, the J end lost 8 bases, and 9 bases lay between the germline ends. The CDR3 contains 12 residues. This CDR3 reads CASSYRSGGYTF. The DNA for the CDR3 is TGTGCCAGCAGTTACCGGTCCGGGGGCTACACCTTC.

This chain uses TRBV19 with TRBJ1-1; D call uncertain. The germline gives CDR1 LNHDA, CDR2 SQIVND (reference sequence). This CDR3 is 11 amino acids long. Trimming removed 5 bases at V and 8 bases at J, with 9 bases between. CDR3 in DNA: TGTGCCAGTAGTCCCGGCAGCGAAGCTTTCTTT. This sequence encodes CASSPGSEAFF.

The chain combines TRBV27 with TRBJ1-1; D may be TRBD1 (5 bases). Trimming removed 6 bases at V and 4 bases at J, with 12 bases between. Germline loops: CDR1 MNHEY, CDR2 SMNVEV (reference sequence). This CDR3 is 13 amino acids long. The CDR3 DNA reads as TGTGCCAGCAGCCCGCGGGGGAGCACTGAAGCTTTCTTT. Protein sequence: CASSPRGSTEAFF.

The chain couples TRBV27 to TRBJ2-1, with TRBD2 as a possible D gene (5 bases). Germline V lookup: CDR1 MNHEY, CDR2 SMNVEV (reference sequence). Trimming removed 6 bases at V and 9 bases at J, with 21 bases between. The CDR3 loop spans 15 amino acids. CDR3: CASSLRDPLRSEQFF. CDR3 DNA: TGTGCCAGCAGCCTCCGGGATCCCCTCCGGAGTGAGCAGTTCTTC.

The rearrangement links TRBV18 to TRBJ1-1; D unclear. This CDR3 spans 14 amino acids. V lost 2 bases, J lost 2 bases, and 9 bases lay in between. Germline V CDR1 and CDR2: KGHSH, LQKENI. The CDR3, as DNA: TGTGCCAGCTCACCATTTCCAGATAACACTGAAGCTTTCTTT. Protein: CASSPFPDNTEAFF.

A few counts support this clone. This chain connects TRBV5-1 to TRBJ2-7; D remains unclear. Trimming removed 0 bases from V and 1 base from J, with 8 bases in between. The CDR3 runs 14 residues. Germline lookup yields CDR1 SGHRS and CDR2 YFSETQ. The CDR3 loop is CASSLVPISYEQYF. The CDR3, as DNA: TGCGCCAGCAGCTTGGTCCCGATTTCCTACGAGCAGTACTTC.

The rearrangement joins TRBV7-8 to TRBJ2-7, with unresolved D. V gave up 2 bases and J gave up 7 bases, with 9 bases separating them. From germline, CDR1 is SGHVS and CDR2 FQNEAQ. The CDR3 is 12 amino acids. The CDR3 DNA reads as TGTGCCAGCAGCTTAATCGGTAGGGAGCAGTACTTC. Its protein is CASSLIGREQYF.

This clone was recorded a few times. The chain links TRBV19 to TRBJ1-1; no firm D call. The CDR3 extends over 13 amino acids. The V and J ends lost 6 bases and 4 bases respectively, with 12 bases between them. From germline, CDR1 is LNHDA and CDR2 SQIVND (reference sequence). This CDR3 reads CASSPGWGTEAFF. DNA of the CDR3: TGTGCCAGTAGCCCGGGTTGGGGCACTGAAGCTTTCTTT.

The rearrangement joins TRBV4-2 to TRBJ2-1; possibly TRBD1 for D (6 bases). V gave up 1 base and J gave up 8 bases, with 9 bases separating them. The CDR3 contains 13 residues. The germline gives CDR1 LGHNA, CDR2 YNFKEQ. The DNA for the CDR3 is TGTGCCAGCAGCCAAGGCAGGGGCGATGAGCAGTTCTTC. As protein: CASSQGRGDEQFF.

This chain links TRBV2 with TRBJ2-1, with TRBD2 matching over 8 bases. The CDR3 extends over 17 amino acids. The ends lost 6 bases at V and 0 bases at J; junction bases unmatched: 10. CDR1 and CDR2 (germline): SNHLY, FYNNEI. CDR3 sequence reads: CASRSRLATSSYNEQFF. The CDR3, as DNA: TGTGCCAGCAGGAGCCGACTAGCGACAAGCTCCTACAATGAGCAGTTCTTC.

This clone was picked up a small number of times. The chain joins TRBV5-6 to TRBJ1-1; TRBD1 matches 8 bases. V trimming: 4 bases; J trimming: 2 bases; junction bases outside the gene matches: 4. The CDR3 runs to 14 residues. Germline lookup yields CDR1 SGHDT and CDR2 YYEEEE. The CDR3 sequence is CASSLTGENTEAFF. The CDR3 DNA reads TGTGCCAGCAGCCTGACAGGGGAAAACACTGAAGCTTTCTTT.

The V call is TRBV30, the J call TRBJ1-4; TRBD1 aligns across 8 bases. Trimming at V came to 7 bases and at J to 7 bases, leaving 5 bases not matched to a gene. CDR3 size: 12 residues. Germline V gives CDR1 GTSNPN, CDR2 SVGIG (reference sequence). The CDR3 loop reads CASGQGGEKLFF. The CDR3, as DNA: TGTGCCTCCGGACAGGGCGGTGAAAAACTGTTTTTT.

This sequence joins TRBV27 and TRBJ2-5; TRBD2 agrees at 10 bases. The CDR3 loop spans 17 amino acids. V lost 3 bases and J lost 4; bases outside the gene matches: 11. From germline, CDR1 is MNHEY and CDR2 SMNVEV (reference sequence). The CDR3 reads CASSLGQNLAGAETQYF. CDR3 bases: TGTGCCAGCAGTTTGGGACAGAACCTAGCGGGAGCAGAGACCCAGTACTTC.

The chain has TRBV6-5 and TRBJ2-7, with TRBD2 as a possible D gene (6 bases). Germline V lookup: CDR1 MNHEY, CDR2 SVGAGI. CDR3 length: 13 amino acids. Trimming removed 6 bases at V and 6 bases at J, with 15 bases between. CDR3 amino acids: CASSRGISGEQYF. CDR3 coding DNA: TGTGCCAGCAGCCGCGGGATCTCGGGCGAGCAGTACTTC.

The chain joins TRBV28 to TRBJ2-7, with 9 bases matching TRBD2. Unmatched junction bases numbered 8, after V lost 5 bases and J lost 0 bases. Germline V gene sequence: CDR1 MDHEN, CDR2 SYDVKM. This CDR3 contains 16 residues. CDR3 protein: CASSPLTSGNSYEQYF. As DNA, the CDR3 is TGTGCCAGCAGTCCTTTGACTAGCGGCAACTCCTACGAGCAGTACTTC.